Given below is one T cell receptor (beta chain) in context. V shed 6 bases and J shed 2 bases, with 14 bases lying between them. This CDR3 has 14 amino acids. Germline V gives CDR1 MNHNY, CDR2 SVGAGI (reference sequence). Survey-level immunoSEQ v3.0 assays were run. The repertoire was sequenced with immunoSEQ multiplex PCR; TCRdb's copy has only in-frame clones and lacks some. The table records about 22,000 clones, about 86% of them present only once. Every donor had one or more pre-ART and two or more post-ART PBMC samples. This sample was taken from a study of long-term antiretroviral therapy in people with HIV.

The origin of this receptor is a man in his 60s with HIV. Sequenced material: unsorted PBMCs, taken 1.3 years after starting antiretroviral therapy. The gene calls are TRBV6-6 and TRBJ2-7, with a weak D call TRBD1 (5 bases). The CDR3 is CASRVAGITYEQYF. The CDR3 DNA follows: TGTGCCAGCAGAGTTGCAGGGATAACCTACGAGCAGTACTTC.